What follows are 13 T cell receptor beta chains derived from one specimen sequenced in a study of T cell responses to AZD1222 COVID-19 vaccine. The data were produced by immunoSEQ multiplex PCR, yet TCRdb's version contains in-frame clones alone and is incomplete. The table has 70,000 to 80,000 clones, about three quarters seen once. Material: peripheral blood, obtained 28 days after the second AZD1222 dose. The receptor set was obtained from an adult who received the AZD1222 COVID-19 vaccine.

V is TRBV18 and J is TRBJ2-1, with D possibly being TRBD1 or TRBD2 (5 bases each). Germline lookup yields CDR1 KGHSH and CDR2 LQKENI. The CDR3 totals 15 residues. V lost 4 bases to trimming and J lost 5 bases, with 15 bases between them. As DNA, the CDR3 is TGTGCCAGCTCACTTGCCGGGACCATAGACAATGAGCAGTTCTTC. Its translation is CASSLAGTIDNEQFF.

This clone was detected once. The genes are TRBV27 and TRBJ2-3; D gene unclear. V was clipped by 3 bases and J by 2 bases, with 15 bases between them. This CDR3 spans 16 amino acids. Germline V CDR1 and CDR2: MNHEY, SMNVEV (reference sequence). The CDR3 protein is CASSFLVRPDTDTQYF. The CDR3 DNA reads TGTGCCAGCAGTTTTCTAGTCCGGCCAGACACAGATACGCAGTATTTT.

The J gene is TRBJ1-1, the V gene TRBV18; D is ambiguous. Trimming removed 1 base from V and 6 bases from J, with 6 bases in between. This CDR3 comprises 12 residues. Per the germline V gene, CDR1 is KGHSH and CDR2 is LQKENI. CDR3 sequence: CASSPQVSEAFF. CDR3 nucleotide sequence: TGTGCCAGCTCACCACAGGTATCTGAAGCTTTCTTT. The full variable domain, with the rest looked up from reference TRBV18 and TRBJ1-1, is NAGVMQNPRHLVRRRGQEARLRCSPMKGHSHVYWYRQLPEEGLKFMVYLQKENIIDESGMPKERFSAEFPKEGPSILRIQQVVRGDSAAYFCASSPQVSEAFFGQGTRLTVV.

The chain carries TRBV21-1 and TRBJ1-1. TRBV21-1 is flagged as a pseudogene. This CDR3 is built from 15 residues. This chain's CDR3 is CASSSVGKSCTEAFF. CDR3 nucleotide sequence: TGTGCCAGCAGCAGCGTAGGTAAGAGTTGCACTGAAGCTTTCTTT.

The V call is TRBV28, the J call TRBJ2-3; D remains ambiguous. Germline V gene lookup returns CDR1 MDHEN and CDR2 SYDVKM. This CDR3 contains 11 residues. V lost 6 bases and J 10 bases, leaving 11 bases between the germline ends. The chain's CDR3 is CASSQNTAQYF. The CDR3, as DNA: TGTGCCAGCAGCCAAAATACCGCGCAGTATTTT.

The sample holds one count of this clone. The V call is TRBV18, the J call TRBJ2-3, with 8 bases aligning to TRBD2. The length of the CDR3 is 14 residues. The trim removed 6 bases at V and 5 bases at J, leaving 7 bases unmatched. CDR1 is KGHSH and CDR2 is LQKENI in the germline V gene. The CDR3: CASSSGLGGDTQYF. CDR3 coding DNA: TGTGCCAGCTCTTCGGGACTAGGGGGAGATACGCAGTATTTT.

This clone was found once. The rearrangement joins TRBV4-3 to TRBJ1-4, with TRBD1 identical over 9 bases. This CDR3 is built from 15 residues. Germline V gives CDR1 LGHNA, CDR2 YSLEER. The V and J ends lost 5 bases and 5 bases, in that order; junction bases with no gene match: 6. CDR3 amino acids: CASSTTGQGNEKLFF. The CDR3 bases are TGCGCCAGCAGCACTACTGGACAGGGGAATGAAAAACTGTTTTTT.

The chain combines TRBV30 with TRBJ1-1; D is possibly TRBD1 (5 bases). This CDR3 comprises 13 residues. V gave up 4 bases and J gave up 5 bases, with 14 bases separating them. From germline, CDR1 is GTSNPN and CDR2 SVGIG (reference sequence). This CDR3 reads CAWTQGERTEAFF. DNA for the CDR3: TGTGCCTGGACGCAAGGGGAGCGGACTGAAGCTTTCTTT.

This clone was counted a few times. CDR3 nucleotides: TGTGCCTGGAGTCCGTCGGGGCCCCGCAATCAGCCCCAGCATTTT. Amino acid sequence: CAWSPSGPRNQPQHF. The chain couples TRBV30 to TRBJ1-5; possible D gene TRBD1, 5 bases. Germline CDR1 and CDR2: GTSNPN and SVGIG (reference sequence). V lost 2 bases and J 2 bases, leaving 13 bases between the germline ends. The CDR3 has 15 residues.

Written as DNA, the CDR3 is TGTGCCACCAGCACAGGGACCACGAACACCGGGGAGCTGTTTTTT. This codes for CATSTGTTNTGELFF. The chain uses TRBV15 and TRBJ2-2; D tentatively reads TRBD1 or TRBD2 (5 bases each). This CDR3 is built from 15 residues. Trimming shortened V by 4 bases and J by 0 bases, and 9 bases separated the two germline ends. Looked up from germline, CDR1 is LNHNV and CDR2 is YYDKDF (reference sequence).

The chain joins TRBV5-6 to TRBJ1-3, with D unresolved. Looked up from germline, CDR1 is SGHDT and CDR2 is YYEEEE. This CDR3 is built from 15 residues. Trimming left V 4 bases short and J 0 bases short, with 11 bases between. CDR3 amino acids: CASSSGISSGNTIYF. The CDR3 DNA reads TGTGCCAGCAGCAGCGGGATATCCTCTGGAAACACCATATATTTT. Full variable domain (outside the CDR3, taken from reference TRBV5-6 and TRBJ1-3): DAGVTQSPTHLIKTRGQQVTLRCSPKSGHDTVSWYQQALGQGPQFIFQYYEEEERQRGNFPDRFSGHQFPNYSSELNVNALLLGDSALYLCASSSGISSGNTIYFGEGSWLTVV.

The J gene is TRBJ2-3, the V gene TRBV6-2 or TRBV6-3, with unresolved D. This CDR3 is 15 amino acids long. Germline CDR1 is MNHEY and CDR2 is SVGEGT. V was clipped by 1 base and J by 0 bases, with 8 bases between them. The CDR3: CASSYLGQSTDTQYF. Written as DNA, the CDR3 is TGTGCCAGCAGTTACTTAGGGCAGAGCACAGATACGCAGTATTTT.

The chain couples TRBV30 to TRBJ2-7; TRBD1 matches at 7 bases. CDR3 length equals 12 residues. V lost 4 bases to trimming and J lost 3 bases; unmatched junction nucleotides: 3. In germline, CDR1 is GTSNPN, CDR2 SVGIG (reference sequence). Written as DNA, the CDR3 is TGTGCCTGGAAAGGGACAGTCTACGAGCAGTACTTC. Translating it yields CAWKGTVYEQYF.